The 22 T cell receptor beta chains below were found in one sample sequenced in a study of blood T cell repertoires in COVID-19. Sequencing was performed with immunoSEQ multiplex PCR; in TCRdb, only in-frame clones are kept and a portion is missing. The sample includes roughly 140,000 clones, about nine tenths of them seen just once. Source material: peripheral blood. The receptors derive from a man in his fifties or sixties with active or convalescent COVID-19.

The chain is built from TRBV5-4 and TRBJ2-7; possibly TRBD2 for D (7 bases). The CDR3 totals 15 residues. With 4 bases removed from V and 1 base from J, the gap between germline ends came to 15 bases. Germline V CDR1 and CDR2: SGHNT, YYREEE (reference sequence). The CDR3 is CASSPGGGLSYEQYF. The CDR3 coding sequence is TGTGCCAGCAGCCCGGGCGGGGGCCTATCCTACGAGCAGTACTTC.

V gene TRBV25-1 combines with J gene TRBJ2-5, with TRBD2 matching 13 bases. Germline V gene sequence: CDR1 MGHDK, CDR2 SYGVNS. This CDR3 spans 16 amino acids. J was trimmed by 5 bases and V by 3 bases; bases with no gene match: 6. In DNA, the CDR3 is TGTGCCAGCAGTGAGGGACTAGCGGGACCCCGGGAGACCCAGTACTTC. This translates into CASSEGLAGPRETQYF.

This clone occurred once. The chain joins TRBV6-5 to TRBJ2-1, with 7 positions matching TRBD2. The CDR3 spans 14 residues. Trimming cost V 4 bases and J 2 bases; bases outside gene matches: 2. The V gene's germline CDR1 is MNHEY and CDR2 SVGAGI. As DNA, the CDR3 is TGTGCCAGCAGTTTAGCGGGCGCCTACAATGAGCAGTTCTTC. Encoded protein: CASSLAGAYNEQFF.

This chain connects TRBV19 to TRBJ1-2; 8 bases line up with TRBD1. V shed 4 bases, J shed 4 bases, and the junction held 5 bases outside the gene matches. The CDR3 is made up of 14 amino acids. Germline-derived CDR1 and CDR2 are LNHDA and SQIVND (reference sequence). The CDR3 here is CASSTRGRVYGYTF. CDR3 coding DNA: TGTGCCAGTAGTACCAGGGGGCGCGTCTATGGCTACACCTTC.

This chain uses TRBV6-2 or TRBV6-3 with TRBJ2-7; 10 bases match TRBD1. The CDR3 consists of 15 residues. V gave up 6 bases and J gave up 4 bases; unmatched junction bases: 9. The germline gives CDR1 MNHEY, CDR2 SVGEGT. The CDR3, as DNA: TGTGCCAGCAGCCCCGGGACAGGGGCATCGTACGAGCAGTACTTC. It codes for CASSPGTGASYEQYF.

This chain joins TRBV19 and TRBJ2-7; 8 bases agree with TRBD1. V was clipped by 5 bases and J by 2 bases; unmatched bases: 2. Germline lookup yields CDR1 LNHDA and CDR2 SQIVND (reference sequence). The CDR3 covers 13 residues. The CDR3 region has the DNA TGTGCCAGTAGTGGACAGGGAACCTACGAGCAGTACTTC. It yields the protein CASSGQGTYEQYF. The full variable domain, rest sourced from reference TRBV19 and TRBJ2-7, is DGGITQSPKYLFRKEGQNVTLSCEQNLNHDAMYWYRQDPGQGLRLIYYSQIVNDFQKGDIAEGYSVSREKKESFPLTVTSAQKNPTAFYLCASSGQGTYEQYFGPGTRLTVT.

This clone was seen just once. The genes are TRBV7-3 and TRBJ1-1, with TRBD1 matching 12 bases. Germline loops: CDR1 SGHTA, CDR2 FQGTGA. With 3 bases clipped from V and 10 bases from J, the junction kept 3 bases outside the gene matches. This CDR3 comprises 13 residues. The CDR3 sequence is CASSLGQGAPAFF. The CDR3 region has the DNA TGTGCCAGCAGCTTGGGACAGGGGGCACCAGCTTTCTTT.

The chain joins TRBV28 to TRBJ1-6, with TRBD1 identical over 7 bases. CDR1 and CDR2 from the germline V gene are MDHEN and SYDVKM. Losses at the gene ends were 5 bases for V and 9 bases for J; bases not matched to a gene: 7. The CDR3 runs 14 residues. In DNA, the CDR3 is TGTGCCAGCAGTGGTACAGGGGTGTTTTCACCCCTCCACTTT. Translation gives CASSGTGVFSPLHF.

The V and J genes are TRBV30 and TRBJ2-3; TRBD1 is a possible D gene (5 bases). The germline V and J ends were trimmed by 3 bases and 1 base, with 8 bases remaining between them. Germline CDR1 is GTSNPN and CDR2 is SVGIG (reference sequence). The CDR3 is 13 amino acids. The CDR3 bases are TGTGCCTGGAGAGAAGGGGGCACAGATACGCAGTATTTT. Protein: CAWREGGTDTQYF. Full variable domain (remainder filled in from reference TRBV30 and TRBJ2-3): SQTIHQWPATLVQPVGSPLSLECTVEGTSNPNLYWYRQAAGRGLQLLFYSVGIGQISSEVPQNLSASRPQDRQFILSSKKLLLSDSGFYLCAWREGGTDTQYFGPGTRLTVL.

This sequence joins TRBV11-2 and TRBJ2-2; no firm D call. V lost 2 bases, J lost 5 bases, and 9 bases lay in between. CDR3 length equals 14 residues. Germline CDR1 SGHAT, CDR2 FQNNGV. CDR3 amino acids: CASSLSSTTGELFF. The CDR3 DNA follows: TGTGCCAGCAGCTTAAGCTCGACAACCGGGGAGCTGTTTTTT.

The chain carries TRBV29-1 and TRBJ1-1, with TRBD1 as a possible D gene (6 bases). CDR3 size: 12 residues. V lost 6 bases and J 10 bases, leaving 18 bases between the germline ends. CDR1 is SQVTM, CDR2 ANQGSEA, per germline. CDR3 region: CSVLRTQGGAFF. In DNA form, the CDR3 reads TGCAGCGTACTACGGACCCAAGGGGGAGCTTTCTTT.

This chain connects TRBV4-1 to TRBJ2-5, with D unclear. There are 14 residues in the CDR3. Germline CDR1 and CDR2: MGHRA and YSYEKL. The V end was cut by 3 bases, the J end by 4 bases, with 12 bases between. In DNA form, the CDR3 reads TGCGCCAGCAGCCAGACACCAATCGGAGAGACCCAGTACTTC. Encoded protein: CASSQTPIGETQYF.

J is TRBJ2-1 and V is TRBV5-4, with TRBD2 identical over 14 bases. The CDR3 has 16 amino acids. After removal of 4 bases from V and 10 bases from J, the junction contained 10 bases not matched to a gene. Germline CDR1 SGHNT, CDR2 YYREEE (reference sequence). The CDR3 protein is CASSPASGLAGAEQFF. The CDR3 coding sequence is TGTGCCAGCAGCCCCGCCTCGGGACTAGCGGGAGCGGAGCAGTTCTTC.

V gene TRBV4-1 combines with J gene TRBJ2-7; D might be TRBD1 (5 bases). This CDR3 contains 14 residues. CDR1 MGHRA and CDR2 YSYEKL come from the germline V gene. The V gene lost 1 base and the J gene lost 2 bases, with 9 bases spanning the gap. The CDR3 region has the DNA TGCGCCAGCAGCCAAGTGGACACCCCCTACGAGCAGTACTTC. Residues: CASSQVDTPYEQYF.

The rearrangement joins TRBV5-1 to TRBJ2-5; 10 bases match TRBD1. Germline V gives CDR1 SGHRS, CDR2 YFSETQ. The trim removed 5 bases at V and 5 bases at J, leaving 9 bases unmatched. This CDR3 comprises 15 residues. The CDR3 sequence: CASRTGGAQSETQYF. The DNA of the CDR3 is TGCGCCAGCAGGACAGGGGGCGCCCAGTCGGAGACCCAGTACTTC.

The V call is TRBV24-1, the J call TRBJ2-3, with 8 bases fitting TRBD2. Germline-derived CDR1 and CDR2 are KGHDR and SFDVKD. Trimming cost V 6 bases and J 2 bases; bases outside gene matches: 12. CDR3 length: 17 amino acids. CDR3 coding DNA: TGTGCCACCAGTTCCCCCGGGAGGGAACCCCTCACAGATACGCAGTATTTT. Its translation: CATSSPGREPLTDTQYF.

V and J are TRBV27 and TRBJ2-7; 7 nucleotides line up with TRBD2. The length of the CDR3 is 15 residues. Per the germline V gene, CDR1 is MNHEY and CDR2 is SMNVEV (reference sequence). Trimming at V came to 3 bases and at J to 2 bases, leaving 7 bases not matched to a gene. The CDR3 coding sequence is TGTGCCAGCAGTTTCAGCGGGACCTCAACCTACGAGCAGTACTTC. The encoded protein is CASSFSGTSTYEQYF.

CDR3: CATTVGGDGDNSPLHF. CDR3 DNA: TGTGCCACCACGGTTGGAGGGGATGGGGATAATTCACCCCTCCACTTT. The chain uses TRBV27 and TRBJ1-6; possible D gene TRBD1, 5 bases. Looked up from germline, CDR1 is MNHEY and CDR2 is SMNVEV (reference sequence). The CDR3 totals 16 residues. Trimming stripped 10 bases from V and 5 bases from J, with 21 bases between.

This clone came up once. This chain uses TRBV7-9 with TRBJ2-3, with 8 positions matching TRBD1. Looked up from germline, CDR1 is SEHNR and CDR2 is FQNEAQ (reference sequence). The J segment lost 2 bases and the V segment lost 1 base, leaving 8 bases of the junction unmatched. This CDR3 has 17 amino acids. CDR3 amino acids: CASSLGKTGVNTDTQYF. The CDR3 nucleotides are TGTGCCAGCAGCTTAGGGAAGACAGGGGTTAACACAGATACGCAGTATTTT.

The chain couples TRBV19 to TRBJ2-7; 7 nucleotides match TRBD2. The assigned J gene may be wrong: the sequence end matches TRBJ2-1 better. Germline V lookup: CDR1 LNHDA, CDR2 SQIVND (reference sequence). The CDR3 has 14 amino acids. The CDR3 here is CASREREGYNEQFF. The CDR3 nucleotides are TGTGCCAGTAGGGAGCGGGAAGGGTACAATGAGCAGTTCTTC.

The chain is built from TRBV19 and TRBJ1-4; 9 bases align to TRBD1. CDR3 length: 15 amino acids. Germline CDR1 LNHDA, CDR2 SQIVND (reference sequence). J gave up 11 bases and V 6 bases, and 13 bases lay outside the gene matches. This chain's CDR3 is CASRPPGQGSDKLFF. The CDR3 DNA reads as TGTGCCAGTAGGCCGCCGGGACAGGGATCTGACAAACTGTTTTTT.

The J gene is TRBJ2-7, the V gene TRBV18; D ambiguous. Trimming took off 4 bases at V and 1 base at J, with 8 bases between the two ends. This CDR3 region has 13 residues. Germline assignment: CDR1 KGHSH and CDR2 LQKENI. This CDR3 is CASSLTASYEQYF. The CDR3 DNA follows: TGTGCCAGCTCACTAACTGCGTCCTACGAGCAGTACTTC. The full variable domain, completed using reference TRBV18 and TRBJ2-7, is NAGVMQNPRHLVRRRGQEARLRCSPMKGHSHVYWYRQLPEEGLKFMVYLQKENIIDESGMPKERFSAEFPKEGPSILRIQQVVRGDSAAYFCASSLTASYEQYFGPGTRLTVT.